This is a list of T cell receptor beta chains from one sample in a study of T cells in Graves' hyperthyroidism and ophthalmopathy. TCRdb reprocessed the multiplex PCR reads via MiXCR and lists one record per CDR3 protein. Of under 30,000 distinct CDR3 sequences in the sample, around 54% are singletons; the top ten hold around 23%. Input material: blood. These receptors were taken from a woman aged 40 to 55 with Graves' hyperthyroidism that later progressed to Graves' ophthalmopathy. Both conserved end residues are part of each CDR3. The D gene is left open where the match is weak. A row's size may be missing; if present it is once, few, many or a size class.

j_call clone_size v_call d_call cdr3_aa cdr3_nt
TRBJ2-5 many TRBV7-3 TRBD2 CASSLGLAGKETQYF TGTGCCAGCAGCTTGGGACTAGCGGGCAAAGAGACCCAGTACTTC
TRBJ2-3 NA TRBV12-3/TRBV12-4 NA CASSPLSTDTQYF TGTGCCAGCAGTCCTTTAAGCACAGATACGCAGTATTTT
TRBJ1-2 NA TRBV29-1 NA CSVGPAANYGYTF TGCAGCGTGGGCCCCGCTGCTAACTATGGCTACACCTTC
TRBJ2-7 NA TRBV25-1 NA CASSDKGQLISYEQYF TGTGCCAGCAGTGATAAAGGACAGCTGATATCTTACGAGCAGTACTTC
TRBJ1-1 NA TRBV10-3 NA CAISAGVKNTEAFF TGTGCCATCAGCGCCGGGGTCAAAAACACTGAAGCTTTCTTT
TRBJ2-7 NA TRBV7-2 NA CASSTLSYEQYF TGTGCCAGCAGCACCCTCTCCTACGAGCAGTACTTC
TRBJ2-2 many TRBV5-1 TRBD1 CASSTGTGEAGELFF TGCGCCAGCAGCACCGGGACAGGGGAAGCCGGGGAGCTGTTTTTT
TRBJ1-4 many TRBV6-1 TRBD1 CASSPGQGNEKLFF TGTGCCAGCAGCCCCGGACAGGGAAATGAAAAACTGTTTTTT
TRBJ2-5 NA TRBV12-3/TRBV12-4 NA CASNLIGTQYF TGTGCCAGCAATTTAATAGGGACCCAGTACTTC
TRBJ1-2 NA TRBV7-6 NA CASSLQPGTNYGYTF TGTGCCAGCAGCTTACAACCGGGAACCAACTATGGCTACACCTTC
TRBJ1-2 NA TRBV7-3 NA CGKAGGGSGSNYGYTF TGTGGCAAAGCAGGCGGGGGAAGCGGGTCGAACTATGGCTACACTTTC
TRBJ1-2 NA TRBV27 NA CASRQIQGGKGYTF TGTGCCAGCAGACAAATACAGGGAGGCAAGGGCTACACCTTC
TRBJ2-7 few TRBV5-4 TRBD2 CASMISGRANEQYF TGTGCCAGCATGATTAGCGGGAGGGCCAACGAGCAGTACTTC
TRBJ1-6 NA TRBV7-3 NA CASKLGTNNSPLHF TGTGCCAGCAAACTCGGGACAAACAATTCACCCCTCCACTTT
TRBJ2-7 many TRBV6-1 TRBD2 CASRGGGAGEDEQYF TGTGCCAGCAGGGGTGGGGGAGCGGGAGAAGACGAGCAGTACTTC
TRBJ1-5 many TRBV12-3/TRBV12-4 TRBD1 CASSFGGDRNQPQHF TGTGCCAGCAGTTTCGGGGGGGACAGAAATCAGCCCCAGCATTTT
TRBJ1-6 NA TRBV12-3/TRBV12-4 TRBD1 CASSLGQGLFVPLHF TGTGCCAGCAGCCTAGGACAGGGACTTTTCGTACCCCTCCACTTT
TRBJ2-2 NA TRBV12-3/TRBV12-4 TRBD2 CASSPRLAGGPTGELFF TGTGCCAGCAGTCCCCGACTAGCGGGAGGGCCCACCGGGGAGCTGTTTTTT
TRBJ2-3 NA TRBV7-7 TRBD2 CASSETSGVTQYF TGTGCTAGCAGCGAGACTAGCGGGGTTACGCAGTATTTT
TRBJ1-5 few TRBV20-1 NA CSASRGPSNQPQHF TGCAGTGCTAGTCGAGGGCCTAGCAATCAGCCCCAGCATTTT
TRBJ2-7 few TRBV5-1 NA CASSFSGYEQYF TGCGCCAGCAGCTTTAGCGGATACGAGCAGTACTTC
TRBJ1-5 many TRBV14 NA CASSQEEWDTQHF TGTGCCAGCAGCCAAGAGGAGTGGGATACGCAGCATTTT
TRBJ2-5 once TRBV5-1 TRBD1 CASSAGQDQIWTQYF TGCGCCAGCAGCGCAGGACAGGACCAGATATGGACCCAGTACTTC
TRBJ1-5 NA TRBV5-4 TRBD1 CASSLVRTGRDQPQHF TGTGCCAGCAGCTTGGTAAGGACAGGGAGGGATCAGCCCCAGCATTTT
TRBJ1-5 NA TRBV2 NA CASSGMARGPQHF TGTGCCAGCAGTGGCATGGCTCGGGGGCCCCAGCATTTT
TRBJ2-3 medium-sized TRBV20-1 NA CSAIDGGRATDTQYF TGCAGTGCTATAGACGGAGGTAGGGCCACAGATACGCAGTATTTT
TRBJ2-3 once TRBV7-2 TRBD2 CASSLDSGSVDTQYF TGTGCCAGCAGCTTAGACAGCGGGAGTGTGGATACGCAGTATTTT
TRBJ2-7 NA TRBV7-6 TRBD1 CASSLWQGVEQYF TGTGCCAGCAGCTTATGGCAGGGGGTTGAGCAGTACTTC
TRBJ1-5 once TRBV12-3/TRBV12-4 NA CASSPHLPGGNQPQHF TGTGCCAGCAGTCCCCACCTTCCAGGGGGCAATCAGCCCCAGCATTTT
TRBJ2-5 NA TRBV10-3 NA CAISESRDASQETQYF TGTGCCATCAGTGAGTCTAGGGATGCAAGCCAAGAGACCCAGTACTTC
TRBJ2-5 many TRBV6-6 NA CASSSLGRQETQYF TGTGCCAGCAGTAGCCTAGGTCGACAAGAGACCCAGTACTTC
TRBJ2-3 many TRBV6-5 TRBD2 CASSPRTSVEDTQYF TGTGCCAGCAGTCCGAGGACTAGCGTAGAAGATACGCAGTATTTT
TRBJ2-3 medium-sized TRBV20-1 TRBD2 CSASLAGAGDTQYF TGCAGTGCTAGCTTAGCGGGAGCTGGAGATACGCAGTATTTT
TRBJ2-5 NA TRBV7-2 NA CASKELETQYF TGTGCCAGCAAGGAGCTGGAGACCCAGTACTTC
TRBJ2-1 NA TRBV4-1 NA CASSQGWARDEQFF TGCGCCAGCAGCCAAGGGTGGGCGAGGGATGAGCAGTTCTTC
TRBJ2-1 NA TRBV20-1 TRBD2 CSAASGLEQFF TGCAGCGCCGCTAGCGGGTTGGAGCAGTTCTTC
TRBJ2-1 few TRBV24-1 TRBD2 CATTSGRSREQFF TGTGCCACGACTAGCGGGAGATCCCGTGAGCAGTTCTTC
TRBJ1-1 NA TRBV10-3 NA CAIRQGGLNEAFF TGTGCCATCAGACAAGGGGGTTTGAATGAAGCTTTCTTT
TRBJ1-2 NA TRBV19 NA CASSTSGPGGYGYTF TGTGCCAGTAGTACCTCAGGGCCAGGAGGCTATGGCTACACCTTC
TRBJ1-1 many TRBV5-1 NA CASSLGGKGWDEAFF TGCGCCAGCAGCTTGGGGGGCAAGGGGTGGGATGAAGCTTTCTTT
TRBJ2-7 NA TRBV5-1 NA CASNPDSLLTTYEQYF TGCGCCAGCAACCCGGACAGCCTTCTAACCACCTACGAGCAGTACTTC
TRBJ2-7 NA TRBV2 TRBD1 CASTPTGVRYEQYF TGTGCCAGCACCCCTACAGGGGTTCGGTACGAGCAGTACTTC
TRBJ2-3 NA TRBV24-1 NA CATSLSGPNTQYF TGTGCAACCTCTCTATCGGGGCCGAATACGCAGTATTTT